This TCR beta chain is drawn from a study of beta chain features in type 1 diabetes (dated by TCRdb to the late 2010s). The study in broad terms: Patients and healthy donors did not differ in mean age, gender distribution, total cell number or subset yield. Across all samples, some 100,000,000 sorted cells were examined, and cell number per subset correlated strongly with RNA yield. The study compared TCRB repertoires of sorted circulating CD4+ T cell subsets between recently diagnosed type 1 diabetes patients and matched healthy donors. Naive and central memory subsets were obtained from all 30 or so donors, but regulatory and stem cell-like memory subsets were isolated from only 8 patients and roughly 8 healthy donors. The investigation overall reported the following: Type 1 diabetes patients showed a moderate but significant shortening of TCRB CDR3 length in all four CD4+ subsets. Patients with type 1 diabetes made fewer insertions and deleted more nucleotides at VDJ recombination sites, implying thymic rearrangement abnormalities. PCR may preferentially amplify shorter templates, but because patient and control samples were amplified and corrected together, any resulting skew would affect both groups equally. Sequencing cDNA rather than genomic DNA could over-represent highly expressing activated cells, although activation and CD3 levels did not differ between groups. Naive, central memory and regulatory TCRB repertoires appeared more similar among patients than among healthy donors. Because the HLA sub-analyses included only small numbers of individuals, any influence of HLA type on TCRB rearrangement was left unresolved.

The High Capacity cDNA Reverse Transcription Kit was used to reverse transcribe all of the isolated RNA, meaning that expressed TCRB transcripts were what got sequenced. Naive, central memory and regulatory T cell samples underwent deep immunoSEQ sequencing, averaging approximately 3.5 million total reads per sample. Sorted cells were lysed in RLT buffer and RNA was extracted with DNase-treated RNeasy Micro or Mini kits, depending on cell number. Each cell subset was processed on its own to prevent cross-contamination, while patient and healthy donor samples were processed together. The immunoSEQ multiplex PCR was used to amplify TCRB sequences from cDNA, generating 87-bp fragments that spanned the CDR3 region. Sequencing of the amplicons was performed on the Illumina HiSeq platform. In the original analysis: Synthetic template baselines were used to correct PCR bias computationally, reads within Hamming distance 2 were collapsed, and singletons that could not be merged were discarded. Reads were aligned to IMGT to assign V, D and J genes, CDR3 length, and insertions or deletions at six rearrangement sites. Within each subset, clonotype counts were normalized to sorted cell number, after which true diversity and Gini coefficients were computed with the tcR R package. Repertoire sharing was quantified using the overlap coefficient calculated on TCRB nucleotide sequences. Held by TCRdb, this immuneACCESS table contains in-frame sequences only and omits some clones. Under half of the omission traces to an unresolved V gene where checked; the cause of the rest is unknown. V and J calls and clone size are as listed in that table; D and trimming were resolved from the DNA. The sample yields roughly 350,000 clones; about 10% were counted once. In total, the top ten clones hold 0.45% to 0.65% of the sample.

This clone turned up a few times. Its antigen is still unknown. No quality values exist for individual bases; no much larger clone is one base distant. From each donor, a single peripheral blood sample of about 100 mL on average was drawn into heparinised tubes. Using a panel that included CD45RO, CCR7, CD25, CD127, CD95 and CD27, naive, central memory, regulatory and stem cell-like memory CD4+ T cells were sorted on a BD FACSAria II. Every sorted population had a purity above 95%. PBMCs were separated immediately by Lymphoprep density gradient centrifugation and were stained directly, without being cultured. To minimize batch effects, samples were stained and sorted in pairs, one healthy donor with one patient per experiment. At the junction V is shortened by 3 bases and J by 5 bases; bases outside the gene matches: 5. CDR1 and CDR2 were assigned from the germline V gene as MNHNS and SASEGT. From its cysteine to its phenylalanine, the CDR3 spans 14 amino acids. Only CDR3 DNA remains: 42 bases, in frame from the first base.

This receptor chain uses TRBV6-1 and TRBJ2-5; TRBD2 matches 8 bases in the middle. The receptor's source is a man in his thirties or forties with type 1 diabetes. The sample was central memory CD4+ T cells from blood. Read as DNA, the sequence is TGTGCCAGCAGTGACGGGGGGGCTCGGGAGACCCAGTACTTC. Its translation reads: CASSDGGARETQYF.